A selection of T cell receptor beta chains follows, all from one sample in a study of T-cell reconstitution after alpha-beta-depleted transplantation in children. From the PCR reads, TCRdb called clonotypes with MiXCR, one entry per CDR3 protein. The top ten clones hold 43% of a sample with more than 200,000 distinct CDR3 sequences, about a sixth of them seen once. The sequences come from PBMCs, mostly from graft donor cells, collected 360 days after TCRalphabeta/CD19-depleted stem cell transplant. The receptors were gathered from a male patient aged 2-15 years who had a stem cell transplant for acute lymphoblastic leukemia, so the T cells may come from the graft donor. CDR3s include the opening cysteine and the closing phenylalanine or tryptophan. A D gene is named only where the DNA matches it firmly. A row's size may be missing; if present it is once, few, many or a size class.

CDR3 DNA: TGTGCCAGCAGGTCGACTGGCGGTCTAGCGCTGAATGAGCAGTTCTTC; CDR3 protein: CASRSTGGLALNEQFF; J gene: TRBJ2-1; V gene: TRBV12-3/TRBV12-4; clone size: -; D gene: -
CDR3 DNA: TGTGCCAGCAGTCTTGGGCAGCCCAATCAGCCCCAGCATTTT; CDR3 protein: CASSLGQPNQPQHF; J gene: TRBJ1-5; V gene: TRBV6-1; clone size: few; D gene: -
CDR3 DNA: TGCAGTGCTAGAGATATTAGGCCCAGGACAGGGGGCGGCTACACCTTC; CDR3 protein: CSARDIRPRTGGGYTF; J gene: TRBJ1-2; V gene: TRBV20-1; clone size: many; D gene: TRBD1
CDR3 DNA: TGTGCCAGCTCCGCCCGGGACAGGGGGTTCAGTGAGCAGTTCTTC; CDR3 protein: CASSARDRGFSEQFF; J gene: TRBJ2-1; V gene: TRBV18; clone size: -; D gene: TRBD1
CDR3 DNA: TGCGCCAGCAGTGCGCAGGGTGGACAGACGGGCAATCAGCCCCAGCATTTT; CDR3 protein: CASSAQGGQTGNQPQHF; J gene: TRBJ1-5; V gene: TRBV10-2; clone size: many; D gene: -
CDR3 DNA: TGTGCCAGCAGTTTGGGGACAGGGGTGAACACCGGGGAGCTGTTTTTT; CDR3 protein: CASSLGTGVNTGELFF; J gene: TRBJ2-2; V gene: TRBV27; clone size: -; D gene: TRBD1
CDR3 DNA: TGCGCCAGCAGCCTGGAGGGCCCCAGCAACACTGAAGCTTTCTTT; CDR3 protein: CASSLEGPSNTEAFF; J gene: TRBJ1-1; V gene: TRBV5-1; clone size: few; D gene: -
CDR3 DNA: TGCAGTGCTAGAGATCTTCGGACAGGGGGCTATCAGCCCCAGCATTTT; CDR3 protein: CSARDLRTGGYQPQHF; J gene: TRBJ1-5; V gene: TRBV20-1; clone size: -; D gene: TRBD1
CDR3 DNA: TGTGCCAGTAGTACCTCCTGGAGGGACGGTAATTCACCCCTCCACTTT; CDR3 protein: CASSTSWRDGNSPLHF; J gene: TRBJ1-6; V gene: TRBV19; clone size: -; D gene: -
CDR3 DNA: TGTGCCACCAGCACGGACAGGGGAAACACCATATATTTT; CDR3 protein: CATSTDRGNTIYF; J gene: TRBJ1-3; V gene: TRBV15; clone size: -; D gene: TRBD1
CDR3 DNA: TGCAGTGCTAGAGATGGGGAAAACTACGGTATCAAGTGGAGTACTCACGAGCAGTACTTC; CDR3 protein: CSARDGENYGIKWSTHEQYF; J gene: TRBJ2-7; V gene: TRBV20-1; clone size: -; D gene: -
CDR3 DNA: TGTGCCATGGGCCCCGTGCAGCTCTCCTACGAGCAGTACTTC; CDR3 protein: CAMGPVQLSYEQYF; J gene: TRBJ2-7; V gene: TRBV4-2; clone size: -; D gene: -
CDR3 DNA: TGTGCCAGCAGTCTACACTGGCCGGGCTACAATGAGCAGTTCTTC; CDR3 protein: CASSLHWPGYNEQFF; J gene: TRBJ2-1; V gene: TRBV12-3/TRBV12-4; clone size: -; D gene: -
CDR3 DNA: TGTGCCATCAGTGAGCCACAGGGGATCCAAGAGACCCAGTACTTC; CDR3 protein: CAISEPQGIQETQYF; J gene: TRBJ2-5; V gene: TRBV10-3; clone size: many; D gene: TRBD1
CDR3 DNA: TGTGCCAGCAGGTCCGGGGAAAATGAAAAACTGTTTTTT; CDR3 protein: CASRSGENEKLFF; J gene: TRBJ1-4; V gene: TRBV2; clone size: -; D gene: -
CDR3 DNA: TGTGCCAGCAGCGAAAAGGACAGTTCCCAGCATTTT; CDR3 protein: CASSEKDSSQHF; J gene: TRBJ1-5; V gene: TRBV7-9; clone size: -; D gene: -
CDR3 DNA: TGCAGTGCTACAGTTAGCGGAGCTTATAGCAATCAGCCCCAGCATTTT; CDR3 protein: CSATVSGAYSNQPQHF; J gene: TRBJ1-5; V gene: TRBV20-1; clone size: -; D gene: -
CDR3 DNA: TGTGCCAGCTCACCAGGGAGGGACACTGAAGCTTTCTTT; CDR3 protein: CASSPGRDTEAFF; J gene: TRBJ1-1; V gene: TRBV18; clone size: few; D gene: -
CDR3 DNA: TGTGCCAGCAGTCCCCCCATAAGCTCCTACAATGAGCAGTTCTTC; CDR3 protein: CASSPPISSYNEQFF; J gene: TRBJ2-1; V gene: TRBV28; clone size: -; D gene: -
CDR3 DNA: TGTGCCAGCAGCCCCCAACTCGGGGAACAAGAGACCCAGTACTTC; CDR3 protein: CASSPQLGEQETQYF; J gene: TRBJ2-5; V gene: TRBV11-2; clone size: -; D gene: -
CDR3 DNA: TGTGCCAGCAGCTCACAGTCCGCCAACTACAATGAGCAGTTCTTC; CDR3 protein: CASSSQSANYNEQFF; J gene: TRBJ2-1; V gene: TRBV28; clone size: -; D gene: -
CDR3 DNA: TGTGCCAAGGGCAGGAACTATGGCTACACCTTC; CDR3 protein: CAKGRNYGYTF; J gene: TRBJ1-2; V gene: TRBV2; clone size: few; D gene: -
CDR3 DNA: TGCAGCGTACGAAATCGGGACAGGCGAGGAGATACGCAGTATTTT; CDR3 protein: CSVRNRDRRGDTQYF; J gene: TRBJ2-3; V gene: TRBV29-1; clone size: -; D gene: TRBD1
CDR3 DNA: TGTGCCAGCAGCCAAGATCGGCTAGTGGAGACCCAGTACTTC; CDR3 protein: CASSQDRLVETQYF; J gene: TRBJ2-5; V gene: TRBV4-2; clone size: few; D gene: -
CDR3 DNA: TGTGCCAGCTCTGCATCCCCCTACAATGAGCAGTTCTTC; CDR3 protein: CASSASPYNEQFF; J gene: TRBJ2-1; V gene: TRBV7-9; clone size: -; D gene: -
CDR3 DNA: TGTGCCAGCAGGAGAACCGGGTCGCAGAATGGGGGCGAGCAGTACTTC; CDR3 protein: CASRRTGSQNGGEQYF; J gene: TRBJ2-7; V gene: TRBV2; clone size: -; D gene: -
CDR3 DNA: TGCAGTGCTAGAGAGCCGCCCTCCTACGAGCAGTACTTC; CDR3 protein: CSAREPPSYEQYF; J gene: TRBJ2-7; V gene: TRBV20-1; clone size: few; D gene: -
CDR3 DNA: TGCGCCAGCAGTGAAGCGGGGAATAATTCACCCCTCCACTTT; CDR3 protein: CASSEAGNNSPLHF; J gene: TRBJ1-6; V gene: TRBV10-2; clone size: few; D gene: -
CDR3 DNA: TGTGCCAGCAGTGCCCTCTTTCCAAACACCGGGGAGCTGTTTTTT; CDR3 protein: CASSALFPNTGELFF; J gene: TRBJ2-2; V gene: TRBV2; clone size: -; D gene: -
CDR3 DNA: TGTGCCAGCAGTTACGACGGACTAGCGGAAGAGACCCAGTACTTC; CDR3 protein: CASSYDGLAEETQYF; J gene: TRBJ2-5; V gene: TRBV6-5; clone size: -; D gene: TRBD2
CDR3 DNA: TGTGCCAGCACCTTGGAGGGAGGGACAGCGCCCTACGAGCAGTACTTC; CDR3 protein: CASTLEGGTAPYEQYF; J gene: TRBJ2-7; V gene: TRBV7-9; clone size: -; D gene: -
CDR3 DNA: TGCAGCGTTGCTGGGACAGGGAACTTGGGTGGCTACACCTTC; CDR3 protein: CSVAGTGNLGGYTF; J gene: TRBJ1-2; V gene: TRBV29-1; clone size: many; D gene: TRBD1
CDR3 DNA: TGTGCCAGCAGCTTGGGACCGGGACTAGCGGCTTTAGGGGAGCTGTTTTTT; CDR3 protein: CASSLGPGLAALGELFF; J gene: TRBJ2-2; V gene: TRBV7-2; clone size: -; D gene: TRBD2
CDR3 DNA: TGTGCCAGCAGTTTATTCTTGCCCCCAGATACGCAGTATTTT; CDR3 protein: CASSLFLPPDTQYF; J gene: TRBJ2-3; V gene: TRBV27; clone size: -; D gene: -
CDR3 DNA: TGCAGCGGGGAGGGGGGGACAGGGAGAATTAGGTCCTACGAGCAGTACTTC; CDR3 protein: CSGEGGTGRIRSYEQYF; J gene: TRBJ2-7; V gene: TRBV29-1; clone size: -; D gene: TRBD1
CDR3 DNA: TGTGCCTGGATCCGGATAGGAGGCACTGAAGCTTTCTTT; CDR3 protein: CAWIRIGGTEAFF; J gene: TRBJ1-1; V gene: TRBV30; clone size: -; D gene: -
CDR3 DNA: TGCAGCGTTTCGGCAGGGGGGGCCTACGAGCAGTACTTC; CDR3 protein: CSVSAGGAYEQYF; J gene: TRBJ2-7; V gene: TRBV29-1; clone size: few; D gene: -
CDR3 DNA: TGCAGTGCTAGAGGCTGGGACACTAACTTTGGAAACACCATATATTTT; CDR3 protein: CSARGWDTNFGNTIYF; J gene: TRBJ1-3; V gene: TRBV20-1; clone size: -; D gene: -
CDR3 DNA: TGTGCCACGTCCTCAGGGGGGCAGACAGATACGCAGTATTTT; CDR3 protein: CATSSGGQTDTQYF; J gene: TRBJ2-3; V gene: TRBV6-2/TRBV6-3; clone size: -; D gene: -
CDR3 DNA: TGCAGTGACGACAGGGAGGCTTACTATGGCTACACCTTC; CDR3 protein: CSDDREAYYGYTF; J gene: TRBJ1-2; V gene: TRBV20-1; clone size: -; D gene: TRBD1
CDR3 DNA: TGTGCCAGCAGGCATCCTAGGGTGCGCGACTACAATGAGCAGTTCTTC; CDR3 protein: CASRHPRVRDYNEQFF; J gene: TRBJ2-1; V gene: TRBV12-3/TRBV12-4; clone size: few; D gene: -
CDR3 DNA: TGCGCCAGCAGTATGGGACTAGGGAACACCGGGGAGCTGTTTTTT; CDR3 protein: CASSMGLGNTGELFF; J gene: TRBJ2-2; V gene: TRBV10-1; clone size: few; D gene: TRBD2
CDR3 DNA: TGTGCCAGCAGTGACAGGGGTGGTAAGGACACTGAAGCTTTCTTT; CDR3 protein: CASSDRGGKDTEAFF; J gene: TRBJ1-1; V gene: TRBV25-1; clone size: -; D gene: -
CDR3 DNA: TGTGCCAGCAGCTTAGCGCTCGGGGGCGGCAATGAGCAGTTCTTC; CDR3 protein: CASSLALGGGNEQFF; J gene: TRBJ2-1; V gene: TRBV7-2; clone size: many; D gene: -
CDR3 DNA: TGTGCCAGCCCCGGGACAGGGAACACTGAAGCTTTCTTT; CDR3 protein: CASPGTGNTEAFF; J gene: TRBJ1-1; V gene: TRBV6-5; clone size: -; D gene: TRBD1
CDR3 DNA: TGTGCCAGCATCGCTTCCGGGACGCCCGCAAACACCATATATTTT; CDR3 protein: CASIASGTPANTIYF; J gene: TRBJ1-3; V gene: TRBV28; clone size: few; D gene: -
CDR3 DNA: TGTGCCAGCAGTCCCCAAAGAGGGCCCCTCAGGATTAACGGGGAGCTGTTTTTT; CDR3 protein: CASSPQRGPLRINGELFF; J gene: TRBJ2-2; V gene: TRBV6-5; clone size: -; D gene: -
CDR3 DNA: TGTGCCAGCAGTCTTGAGGGGCCTGGTCGGACAGATACGCAGTATTTT; CDR3 protein: CASSLEGPGRTDTQYF; J gene: TRBJ2-3; V gene: TRBV12-3/TRBV12-4; clone size: few; D gene: -
CDR3 DNA: TGCAGTGCCTTCGAGGACAACTACGAGCAGTACTTC; CDR3 protein: CSAFEDNYEQYF; J gene: TRBJ2-7; V gene: TRBV20-1; clone size: -; D gene: -
CDR3 DNA: TGCAGTGCTAGCCTCCCGGGAGGGTCAGATACGCAGTATTTT; CDR3 protein: CSASLPGGSDTQYF; J gene: TRBJ2-3; V gene: TRBV20-1; clone size: -; D gene: TRBD2
CDR3 DNA: TGCGCCAGCAGCCTGGGACAGGCAAGGTTCGGCGAAAAACTGTTTTTT; CDR3 protein: CASSLGQARFGEKLFF; J gene: TRBJ1-4; V gene: TRBV5-1; clone size: few; D gene: TRBD1
CDR3 DNA: TGTGCCAGCGACCACCCAAGCGGGGGGGAAACAGATACGCAGTATTTT; CDR3 protein: CASDHPSGGETDTQYF; J gene: TRBJ2-3; V gene: TRBV12-3/TRBV12-4; clone size: -; D gene: TRBD2
CDR3 DNA: TGTGCCAGCAGCTTAGATCTCCACGAGCAGTACTTC; CDR3 protein: CASSLDLHEQYF; J gene: TRBJ2-7; V gene: TRBV7-2; clone size: -; D gene: -